The 2 T cell receptor beta chains below were found in one sample sequenced in a study of T cell repertoires in cytomegalovirus infection. TCRdb called the reads again in MiXCR, with one record for every CDR3 protein. The table records over 150,000 distinct CDR3 sequences, about 17% of them present only once. The specimen sequenced was CD8+ T cells from PBMCs. The origin of the receptors is a human donor in good health (CMV status not recorded). Some clones in this sample may be carry-over from other donors' samples.

This chain links TRBV13 with TRBJ1-5; 7 bases align to TRBD1. Germline V gene sequence: CDR1 PRHDT, CDR2 FYEKMQ (reference sequence). The CDR3 contains 15 residues. After removal of 4 bases from V and 4 bases from J, the junction contained 7 bases not matched to a gene. This CDR3 is CASSSTGEPNQPQHF. In DNA form, the CDR3 reads TGTGCCAGCAGCTCAACAGGGGAACCTAATCAGCCCCAGCATTTT.

The chain carries TRBV14 and TRBJ1-2; TRBD1 is a possible D gene (6 bases). Germline V gives CDR1 SGHDN, CDR2 FVKESK. This CDR3 spans 15 amino acids. V lost 0 bases and J lost 5, with 13 bases in between. The CDR3 loop reads CASSQDRGPLYGYTF. CDR3 nucleotides: TGTGCCAGCAGCCAAGACAGGGGCCCGCTTTATGGCTACACCTTC.